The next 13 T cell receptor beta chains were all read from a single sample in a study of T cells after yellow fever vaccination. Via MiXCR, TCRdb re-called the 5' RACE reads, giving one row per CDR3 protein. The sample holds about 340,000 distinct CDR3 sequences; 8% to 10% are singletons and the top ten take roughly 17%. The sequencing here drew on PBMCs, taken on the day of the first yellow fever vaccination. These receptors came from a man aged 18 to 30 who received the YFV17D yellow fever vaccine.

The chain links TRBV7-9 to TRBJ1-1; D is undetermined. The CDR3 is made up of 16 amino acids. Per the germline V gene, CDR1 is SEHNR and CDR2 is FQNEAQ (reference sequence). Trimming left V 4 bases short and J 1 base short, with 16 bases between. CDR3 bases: TGTGCCAGCAGCTCACGGAGAAGCAGAACGAACACTGAAGCTTTCTTT. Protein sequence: CASSSRRSRTNTEAFF.

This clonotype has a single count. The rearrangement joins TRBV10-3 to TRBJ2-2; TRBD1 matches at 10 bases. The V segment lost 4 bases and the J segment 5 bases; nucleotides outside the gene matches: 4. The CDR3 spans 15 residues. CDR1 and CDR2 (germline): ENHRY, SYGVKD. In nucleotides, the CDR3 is TGTGCCATCAGTGTGGGGACAGGGGAAACCGGGGAGCTGTTTTTT. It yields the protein CAISVGTGETGELFF.

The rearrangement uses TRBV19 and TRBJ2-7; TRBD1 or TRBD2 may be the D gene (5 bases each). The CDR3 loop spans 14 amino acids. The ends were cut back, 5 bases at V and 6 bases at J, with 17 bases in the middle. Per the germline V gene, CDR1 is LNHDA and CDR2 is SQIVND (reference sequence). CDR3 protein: CASSSATRGSEQYF. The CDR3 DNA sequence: TGTGCCAGTAGTTCAGCGACGAGGGGTAGCGAGCAGTACTTC.

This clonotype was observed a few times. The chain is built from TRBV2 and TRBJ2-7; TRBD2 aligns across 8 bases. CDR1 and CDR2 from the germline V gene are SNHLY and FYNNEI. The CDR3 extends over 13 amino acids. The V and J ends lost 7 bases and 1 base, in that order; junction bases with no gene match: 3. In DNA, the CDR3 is TGTGCCAGCAAGACTAGCGAATCCTACGAGCAGTACGTC. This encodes CASKTSESYEQYV.

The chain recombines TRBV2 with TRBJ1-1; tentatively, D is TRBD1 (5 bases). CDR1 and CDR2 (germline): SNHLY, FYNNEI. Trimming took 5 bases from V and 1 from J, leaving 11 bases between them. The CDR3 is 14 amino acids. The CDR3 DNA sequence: TGTGCCAGCAGTTCCGGGACCCAGAACACTGAAGCTTTCTTT. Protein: CASSSGTQNTEAFF. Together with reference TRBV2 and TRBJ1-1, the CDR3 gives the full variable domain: EPEVTQTPSHQVTQMGQEVILRCVPISNHLYFYWYRQILGQKVEFLVSFYNNEISEKSEIFDDQFSVERPDGSNFTLKIRSTKLEDSAMYFCASSSGTQNTEAFFGQGTRLTVV.

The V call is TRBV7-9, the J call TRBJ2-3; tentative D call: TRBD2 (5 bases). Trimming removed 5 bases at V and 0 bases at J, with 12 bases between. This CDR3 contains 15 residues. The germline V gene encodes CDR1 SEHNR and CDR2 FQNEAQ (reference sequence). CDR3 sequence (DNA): TGTGCCAGCAGCCCTCTGGAGGCTAGCACAGATACGCAGTATTTT. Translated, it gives CASSPLEASTDTQYF.

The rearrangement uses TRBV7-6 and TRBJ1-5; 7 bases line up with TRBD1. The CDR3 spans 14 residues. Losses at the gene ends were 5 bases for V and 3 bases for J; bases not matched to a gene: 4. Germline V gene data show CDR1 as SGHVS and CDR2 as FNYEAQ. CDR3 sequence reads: CASSPGGFNQPQHF. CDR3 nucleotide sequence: TGTGCCAGCAGCCCAGGGGGTTTCAATCAGCCCCAGCATTTT.

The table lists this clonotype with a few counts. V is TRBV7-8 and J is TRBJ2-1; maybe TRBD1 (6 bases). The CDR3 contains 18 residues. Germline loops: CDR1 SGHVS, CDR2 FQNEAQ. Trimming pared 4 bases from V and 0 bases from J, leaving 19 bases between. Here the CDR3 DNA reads TGTGCCAGCAGCTCGCTACAAAGGACAGATCGCTCCTACAATGAGCAGTTCTTC. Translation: CASSSLQRTDRSYNEQFF.

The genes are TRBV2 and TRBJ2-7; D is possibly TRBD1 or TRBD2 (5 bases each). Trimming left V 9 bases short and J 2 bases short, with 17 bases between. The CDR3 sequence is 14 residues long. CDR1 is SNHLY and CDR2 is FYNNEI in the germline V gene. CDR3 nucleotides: TGTGCCAGAAGGTACCGGGACCTAACCTACGAGCAGTACGTC. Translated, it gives CARRYRDLTYEQYV.

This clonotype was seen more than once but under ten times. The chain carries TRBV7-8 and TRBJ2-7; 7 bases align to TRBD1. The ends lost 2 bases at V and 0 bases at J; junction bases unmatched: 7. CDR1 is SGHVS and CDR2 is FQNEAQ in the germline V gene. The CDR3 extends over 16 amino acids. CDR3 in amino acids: CASSLPWDSDSYEQYV. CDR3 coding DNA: TGTGCCAGCAGCTTACCCTGGGACAGTGACTCCTACGAGCAGTACGTC.

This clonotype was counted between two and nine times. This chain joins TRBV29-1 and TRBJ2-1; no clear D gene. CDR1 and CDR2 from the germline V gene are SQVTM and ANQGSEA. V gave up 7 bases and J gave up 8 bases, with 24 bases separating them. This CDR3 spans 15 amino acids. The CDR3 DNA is TGCAGCGCTCGAGCATCCGTGACTGCCCAGCATGAGCAGTTCTTC. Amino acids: CSARASVTAQHEQFF.

CDR3 in amino acids: CASSLARGIVNTEAFF. CDR3 coding DNA: TGTGCCAGCAGCTTGGCGAGGGGGATAGTGAACACTGAAGCTTTCTTT. The chain carries TRBV5-8 and TRBJ1-1; maybe TRBD1 (6 bases). V lost 0 bases, J lost 0 bases, and 12 bases lay in between. This CDR3 spans 16 amino acids. CDR1 and CDR2 from the germline V gene are SGHTS and YDEGEE.

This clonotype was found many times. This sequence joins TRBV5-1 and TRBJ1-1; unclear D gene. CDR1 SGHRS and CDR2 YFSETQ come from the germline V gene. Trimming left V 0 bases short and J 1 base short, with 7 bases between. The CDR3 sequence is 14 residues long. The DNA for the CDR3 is TGCGCCAGCAGCTTGGGGCAGACGAACACTGAAGCTTTCTTT. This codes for CASSLGQTNTEAFF.